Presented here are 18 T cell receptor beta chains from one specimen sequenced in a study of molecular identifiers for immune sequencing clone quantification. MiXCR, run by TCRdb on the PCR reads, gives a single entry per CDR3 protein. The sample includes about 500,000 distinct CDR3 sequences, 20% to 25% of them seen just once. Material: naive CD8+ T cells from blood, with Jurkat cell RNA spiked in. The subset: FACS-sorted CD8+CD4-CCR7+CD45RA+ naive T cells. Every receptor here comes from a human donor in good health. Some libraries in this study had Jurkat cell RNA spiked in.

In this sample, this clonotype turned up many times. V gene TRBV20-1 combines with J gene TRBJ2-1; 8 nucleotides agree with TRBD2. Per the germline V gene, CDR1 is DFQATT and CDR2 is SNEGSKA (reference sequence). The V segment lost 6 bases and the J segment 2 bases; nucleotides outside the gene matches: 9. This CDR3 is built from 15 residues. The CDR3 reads CSAEAGTRAYNEQFF. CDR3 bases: TGCAGTGCGGAGGCCGGGACTAGGGCCTACAATGAGCAGTTCTTC.

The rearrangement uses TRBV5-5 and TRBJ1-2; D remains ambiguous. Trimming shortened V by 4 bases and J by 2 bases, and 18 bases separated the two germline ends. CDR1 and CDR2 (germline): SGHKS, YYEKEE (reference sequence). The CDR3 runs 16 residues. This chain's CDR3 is CASSPGVWAQNYGYTF. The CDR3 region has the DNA TGTGCCAGCAGCCCCGGCGTCTGGGCGCAAAACTATGGCTACACCTTC.

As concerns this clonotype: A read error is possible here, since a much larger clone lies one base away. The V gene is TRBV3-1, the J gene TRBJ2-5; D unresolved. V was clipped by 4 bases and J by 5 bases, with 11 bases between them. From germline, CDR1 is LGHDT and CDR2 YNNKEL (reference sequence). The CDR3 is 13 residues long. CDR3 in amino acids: CASSRTGSETQYF. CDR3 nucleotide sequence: TGTGCCAGCAGCCGAACTGGTTCGGAGACCCAGTACTTC.

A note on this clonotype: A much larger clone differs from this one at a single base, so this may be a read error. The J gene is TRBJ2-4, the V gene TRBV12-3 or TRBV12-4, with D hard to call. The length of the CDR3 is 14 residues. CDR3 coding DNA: TGTGCCAACAGTCTAAGCTTAGCCAAAAACATTCAGTACTTC. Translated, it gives CANSLSLAKNIQYF.

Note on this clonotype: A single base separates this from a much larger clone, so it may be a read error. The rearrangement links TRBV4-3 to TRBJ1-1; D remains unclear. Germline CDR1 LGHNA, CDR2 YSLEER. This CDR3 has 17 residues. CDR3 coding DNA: TGCGCCAGCAGCCAAGAGGTGTTAGGGCGAAGGAACACTGAAGCTTCCTTT. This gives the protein CASSQEVLGRRNTEASF.

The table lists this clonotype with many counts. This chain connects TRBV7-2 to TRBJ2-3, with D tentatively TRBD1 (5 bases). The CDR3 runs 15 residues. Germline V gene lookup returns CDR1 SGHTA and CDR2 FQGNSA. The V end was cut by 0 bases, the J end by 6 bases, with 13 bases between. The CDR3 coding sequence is TGTGCCAGCAGCTTAGCGTTCAGGGTGGATGATACGCAGTATTTT. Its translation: CASSLAFRVDDTQYF.

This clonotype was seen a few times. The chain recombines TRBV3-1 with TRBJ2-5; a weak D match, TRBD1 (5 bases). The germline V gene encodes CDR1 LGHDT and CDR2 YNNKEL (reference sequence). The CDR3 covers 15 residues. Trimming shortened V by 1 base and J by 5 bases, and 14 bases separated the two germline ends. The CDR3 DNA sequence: TGTGCCAGCAGCCAAGTATTTAGGGGCGCGGAGACCCAGTACTTC. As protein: CASSQVFRGAETQYF.

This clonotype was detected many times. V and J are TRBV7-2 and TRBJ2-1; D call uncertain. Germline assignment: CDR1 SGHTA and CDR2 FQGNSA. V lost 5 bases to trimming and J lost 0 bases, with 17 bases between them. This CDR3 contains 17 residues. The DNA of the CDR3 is TGTGCCAGCAGCCCCACGCAAGAGTTGAGCTCCTACAATGAGCAGTTCTTC. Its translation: CASSPTQELSSYNEQFF.

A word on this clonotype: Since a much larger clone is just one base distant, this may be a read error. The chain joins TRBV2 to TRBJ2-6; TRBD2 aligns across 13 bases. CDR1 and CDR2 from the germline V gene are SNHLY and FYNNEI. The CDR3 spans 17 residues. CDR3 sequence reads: CASSRLAGGAGADVLTF. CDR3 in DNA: TGTGCCAGCAGTAGACTAGCGGGGGGTGCTGGGGCCGACGTCCTGACTTTC. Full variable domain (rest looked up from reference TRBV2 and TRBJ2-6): EPEVTQTPSHQVTQMGQEVILRCVPISNHLYFYWYRQILGQKVEFLVSFYNNEISEKSEIFDDQFSVERPDGSNFTLKIRSTKLEDSAMYFCASSRLAGGAGADVLTFGAGSRLTVL.

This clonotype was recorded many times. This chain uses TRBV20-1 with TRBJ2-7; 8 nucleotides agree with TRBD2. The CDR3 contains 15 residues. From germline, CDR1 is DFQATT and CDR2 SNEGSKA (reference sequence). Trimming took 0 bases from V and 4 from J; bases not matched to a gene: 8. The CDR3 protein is CSARDRGGQSYEQYF. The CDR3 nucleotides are TGCAGTGCTAGAGATCGGGGGGGGCAATCGTACGAGCAGTACTTC.

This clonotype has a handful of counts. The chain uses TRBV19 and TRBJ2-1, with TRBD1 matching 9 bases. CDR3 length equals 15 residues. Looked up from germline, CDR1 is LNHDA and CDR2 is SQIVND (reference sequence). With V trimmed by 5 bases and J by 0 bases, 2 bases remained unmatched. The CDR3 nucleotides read TGTGCCAGTAGTGTGGACAGGGGCTCCTACAATGAGCAGTTCTTC. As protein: CASSVDRGSYNEQFF.

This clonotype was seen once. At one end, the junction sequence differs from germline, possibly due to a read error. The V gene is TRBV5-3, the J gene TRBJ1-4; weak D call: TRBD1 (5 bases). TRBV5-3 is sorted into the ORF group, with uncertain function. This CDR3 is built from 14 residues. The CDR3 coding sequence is TGTGCCAGCAGCCCAGGGTATTCTAATGAAAAACTGTTATTT. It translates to CASSPGYSNEKLLF.

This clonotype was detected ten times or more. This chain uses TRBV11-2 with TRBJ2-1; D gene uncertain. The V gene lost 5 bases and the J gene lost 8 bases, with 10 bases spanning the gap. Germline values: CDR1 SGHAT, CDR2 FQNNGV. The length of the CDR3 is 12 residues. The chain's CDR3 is CASSAPSDEQFF. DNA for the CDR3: TGTGCCAGCAGCGCTCCTTCGGATGAGCAGTTCTTC.

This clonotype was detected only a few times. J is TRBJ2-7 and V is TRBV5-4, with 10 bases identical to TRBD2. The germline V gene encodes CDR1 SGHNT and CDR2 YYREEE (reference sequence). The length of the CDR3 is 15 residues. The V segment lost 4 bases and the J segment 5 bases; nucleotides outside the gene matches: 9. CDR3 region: CASSPASGRVDEQYF. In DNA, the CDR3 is TGTGCCAGCAGCCCGGCCAGCGGGAGGGTTGACGAGCAGTACTTC.

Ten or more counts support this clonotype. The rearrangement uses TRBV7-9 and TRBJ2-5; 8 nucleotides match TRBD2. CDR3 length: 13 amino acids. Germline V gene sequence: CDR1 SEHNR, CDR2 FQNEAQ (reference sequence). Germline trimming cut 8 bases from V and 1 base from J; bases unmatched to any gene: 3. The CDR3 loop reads CASGREGQETQYF. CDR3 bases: TGTGCCAGCGGACGGGAGGGCCAAGAGACCCAGTACTTC. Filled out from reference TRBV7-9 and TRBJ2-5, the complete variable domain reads DTGVSQNPRHKITKRGQNVTFRCDPISEHNRLYWYRQTLGQGPEFLTYFQNEAQLEKSRLLSDRFSAERPKGSFSTLEIQRTEQGDSAMYLCASGREGQETQYFGPGTRLLVL.

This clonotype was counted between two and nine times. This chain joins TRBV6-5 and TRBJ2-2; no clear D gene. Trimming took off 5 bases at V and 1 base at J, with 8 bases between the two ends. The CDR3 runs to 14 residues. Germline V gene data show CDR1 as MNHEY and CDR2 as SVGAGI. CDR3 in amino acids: CASSIRQNTGELFF. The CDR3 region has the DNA TGTGCCAGCAGTATTAGACAGAACACCGGGGAGCTGTTTTTT.

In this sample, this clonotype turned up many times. The CDR3, as DNA: TGTGCCAGTAGTATGGGCGGCCGGGACACTTACCAAGAGACCCAGTACTTC. This sequence encodes CASSMGGRDTYQETQYF. This chain joins TRBV19 and TRBJ2-5, with D perhaps TRBD1 (6 bases). The CDR3 is made up of 17 amino acids. Germline lookup yields CDR1 LNHDA and CDR2 SQIVND (reference sequence). Trimming took 3 bases from V and 0 from J, leaving 17 bases between them.

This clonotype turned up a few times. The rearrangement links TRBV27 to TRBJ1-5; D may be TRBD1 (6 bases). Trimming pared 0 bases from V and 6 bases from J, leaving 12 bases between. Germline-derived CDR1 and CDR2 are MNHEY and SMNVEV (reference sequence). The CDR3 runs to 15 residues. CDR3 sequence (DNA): TGTGCCAGCAGTTTATCACAGGGATCAACTCAGCCCCAGCATTTT. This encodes CASSLSQGSTQPQHF.